This section outlines one T cell receptor beta chain sequence together with its context. The table came from immunoSEQ multiplex PCR; TCRdb's copy has only in-frame clones and leaves some out. This sample carries about 82,000 clones, roughly 83% of them seen once, and the ten largest clones take around 0.88%. These data originate in a study of OX40 agonist ivuxolimab in advanced cancers. J gave up 2 bases and V 6 bases, and 11 bases lay outside the gene matches. The CDR3 contains 15 residues. Germline-derived CDR1 and CDR2 are SGHRS and YFSETQ. The chain uses TRBV5-1 and TRBJ2-7; TRBD2 matches at 7 bases. The specimen was CD4+ or CD8+ T cells sorted from blood, collected in a trial of the OX40 agonist ivuxolimab. The clonotype was recovered from an adult with an advanced solid tumor such as melanoma, head and neck, liver or kidney cancer. The CDR3 DNA follows: TGCGCCAGCACCTCCGAGGGGAGGGGTCCCTACGAGCAGTACTTC. Residues: CASTSEGRGPYEQYF.